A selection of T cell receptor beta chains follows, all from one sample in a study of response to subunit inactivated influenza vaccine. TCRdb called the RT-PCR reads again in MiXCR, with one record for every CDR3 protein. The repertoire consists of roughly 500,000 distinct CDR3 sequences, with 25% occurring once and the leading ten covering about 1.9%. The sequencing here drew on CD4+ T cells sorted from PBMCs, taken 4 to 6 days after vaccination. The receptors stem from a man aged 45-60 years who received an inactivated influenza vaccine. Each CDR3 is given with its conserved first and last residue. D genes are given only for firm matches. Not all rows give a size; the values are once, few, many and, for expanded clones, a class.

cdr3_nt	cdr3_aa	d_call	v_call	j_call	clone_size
TGCAGTGCTAGGGTGCAGGATAGCACAGATACGCAGTATTTT	CSARVQDSTDTQYF	.	TRBV20-1	TRBJ2-3	.
TGCAGTGCTGATATGGATCAGGGGTACAATACGCAGTATTTT	CSADMDQGYNTQYF	.	TRBV20-1	TRBJ2-3	few
TGTGCCATCAGCTGGACAGGGGGCGGACAAGAGACCCAGTACTTC	CAISWTGGGQETQYF	TRBD1	TRBV10-3	TRBJ2-5	once
TGTGCCAGCAGCGCGTTGACTAGCGGGAGTTTCCGTACGCAGTATTTT	CASSALTSGSFRTQYF	TRBD2	TRBV9	TRBJ2-3	.
TGTGCCAGCAGCTACCGGGACCTCAATAATTCACCCCTCCACTTT	CASSYRDLNNSPLHF	.	TRBV7-9	TRBJ1-6	.
TGTGCCAGCAGTTTCCAGACTAGCGGGGGTTATCAGTTCTTC	CASSFQTSGGYQFF	TRBD2	TRBV12-3/TRBV12-4	TRBJ2-1	.
TGTGCCAGCAGCTACCTCTCGGGAGGGGTCTCCTACGAGCAGTACTTC	CASSYLSGGVSYEQYF	TRBD2	TRBV6-5	TRBJ2-7	.
TGTGCCAGCAGCGGTAGCGGGAGGGCGCCGCAGTATTTT	CASSGSGRAPQYF	TRBD2	TRBV7-3	TRBJ2-3	.
TGCGCCAGCAGCCAAGAGGGGACAGGGGGAACTGAAGCTTTCTTT	CASSQEGTGGTEAFF	TRBD1	TRBV4-3	TRBJ1-1	many
TGCGCCAGCAGGCCGGGACAGGGTTCCAATGAGCAGTTCTTC	CASRPGQGSNEQFF	TRBD1	TRBV5-1	TRBJ2-1	few
TGCGCCAGCAGACCCCGGGACAGTAACTCCTACGAGCAGTACTTC	CASRPRDSNSYEQYF	TRBD1	TRBV5-1	TRBJ2-7	.
TGTGCCAGCAGCAGGGGACTAGCGCCTAAAGAGACCCAGTACTTC	CASSRGLAPKETQYF	TRBD2	TRBV3-1	TRBJ2-5	.
TGCAGTGCCTTCAGGGGTGGTCAGCCCCAGCATTTT	CSAFRGGQPQHF	.	TRBV20-1	TRBJ1-5	.
TGTGCCAGCAGCCCCGCGGGACAGGGGGCCTACGAGCAGTACTTC	CASSPAGQGAYEQYF	TRBD1	TRBV6-1	TRBJ2-7	.
TGTGCCAGCAGCTTGCGGTTGGAGTCGGGAGAGACCCAGTACTTC	CASSLRLESGETQYF	.	TRBV5-5	TRBJ2-5	few
TGCAGCGTTGAAGGATTCAATGAGCAGTTCTTC	CSVEGFNEQFF	.	TRBV29-1	TRBJ2-1	few
TGTGCCAGCAGTTTCCGTCAAGGTCTGAGGCTCACTGAAGCTTTCTTT	CASSFRQGLRLTEAFF	.	TRBV12-3/TRBV12-4	TRBJ1-1	many
TGTGCCAGCGCTCCCGCCAGGACCTATAATTCACCCCTCCACTTT	CASAPARTYNSPLHF	.	TRBV7-6	TRBJ1-6	.
TGTGCCAGCCGTCAGGCGGGCCACGTCCAAGAGACCCAGTACTTC	CASRQAGHVQETQYF	.	TRBV6-1	TRBJ2-5	.
TGTGCCAGCAGCTACCGGGACGGAACGGAGACCCAGTACTTC	CASSYRDGTETQYF	.	TRBV3-1	TRBJ2-5	.
TGCGCCAGCAGCCAAGATCTCCTGGTCGAGACCCAGTACTTC	CASSQDLLVETQYF	.	TRBV4-3	TRBJ2-5	.
TGTGCCAGCAGTTTGTCCAGTCCTAACTACGAGCAGTACTTC	CASSLSSPNYEQYF	.	TRBV27	TRBJ2-7	few
TGTGCCAGCAGAATCACCCCCAATGAGCAGTTCTTC	CASRITPNEQFF	.	TRBV7-2	TRBJ2-1	.
TGTGCCAGCAGTGAAGTCAGGGGGCTCGCCGGGGAGCTGTTTTTT	CASSEVRGLAGELFF	TRBD1	TRBV6-1	TRBJ2-2	.
TGCAGTGCTAGGCCTACAGTTTTGTACACAGAAACGCAGTATTTT	CSARPTVLYTETQYF	.	TRBV20-1	TRBJ2-3	.
TGTGCCAGCAGTAGGACGGAGGATGAAAAACTGTTTTTT	CASSRTEDEKLFF	.	TRBV12-3/TRBV12-4	TRBJ1-4	.
TGTGCCACCAGCGGGCTAGCGAGCTACAATGAGCAGTTCTTC	CATSGLASYNEQFF	.	TRBV15	TRBJ2-1	.
TGCGCCAGCGGCTCAGGGACAGGGTTTAATTCACCCCTCCACTTT	CASGSGTGFNSPLHF	TRBD1	TRBV5-1	TRBJ1-6	once
TGTGCCACCAGTGACCCGGGACAGGGCTCCTACAATGAGCAGTTCTTC	CATSDPGQGSYNEQFF	TRBD1	TRBV24-1	TRBJ2-1	.
TGTGCCAGCAGCTCCAGGGGGCGCCCGTCTAGCGGGACCTACGAGCAGTACTTC	CASSSRGRPSSGTYEQYF	.	TRBV11-2	TRBJ2-7	.
TGTGCCAGCACCAGGGAGGAGATGAACACTGAAGCTTTCTTT	CASTREEMNTEAFF	.	TRBV6-2/TRBV6-3	TRBJ1-1	.
TGCAGTGCTAGAGGAGCGGGAGGGGTCTTCTCCTACGAGCAGTACTTC	CSARGAGGVFSYEQYF	TRBD2	TRBV20-1	TRBJ2-7	.
TGTGCCAGCAGCCTAGACCGGGGACAGCAAGAGACCCAGTACTTC	CASSLDRGQQETQYF	.	TRBV21-1	TRBJ2-5	.
TGTGCCACCAGTACCCTAGCGGGGGAGCAGCAGTTCTTC	CATSTLAGEQQFF	TRBD2	TRBV28	TRBJ2-1	.
TGCGCCAGCAGGACTAGCGGGAGCTGGAACACCGGGGAGCTGTTTTTT	CASRTSGSWNTGELFF	TRBD2	TRBV5-1	TRBJ2-2	few
TGTGCCAGCAGCGAGGACAGGGTGCAGCCCCAGCATTTT	CASSEDRVQPQHF	TRBD1	TRBV7-2	TRBJ1-5	few